The sequence of this TCR beta chain was determined in a study of regulatory T cells in long-lasting Graves disease. To make TCR beta libraries, researchers used iRepertoire HTBI primers and Arm-PCR of CDR3 regions. TCRdb used MiXCR to reprocess the multiplex PCR reads, holding one entry per CDR3 protein. The sample lists roughly 420,000 distinct CDR3 sequences, around 15% occurring once. Trimming removed 6 bases at V and 4 bases at J, with 9 bases between. The CDR3 loop spans 12 amino acids. Germline CDR1 and CDR2: MDHEN and SYDVKM. Time point meaning: newly diagnosed GD, antithyroid drugs for less than 3 months. Researchers made the TCR library from RNA that was extracted from PBMCs. The same data also contributed to another study, on T cells in Graves' hyperthyroidism and ophthalmopathy.

The chain carries TRBV28 and TRBJ1-2; weak D call: TRBD1 (5 bases). The clonotype was recovered from a woman aged 45-59 years with Graves disease. Sequencing was performed on peripheral blood mononuclear cells (PBMCs), taken at new diagnosis, from a patient treated with antithyroid drugs. CDR3: CASRGVIYGYTF. The CDR3, as DNA: TGTGCCAGCAGAGGGGTAATCTATGGCTACACCTTC.